The sequence of this T cell receptor (beta chain) was determined in a study of T cell clusters in autoimmune cytopenias. This clonotype is classed as medium-sized by frequency. Germline loops: CDR1 LNHDA, CDR2 SQIVND (reference sequence). The CDR3 length is 13 residues. Multiplex touch-down PCR amplified TRB using TRB-A and TRB-B pools in one tube. TCRdb processed the multiplex PCR reads again and assigns one entry to each CDR3 protein, with no DNA. This sample's clone table lists 950 to 1,500 distinct CDR3 sequences. Approximately 40,000 genome equivalents of blood DNA were amplified for TRB. This TCR derives from a human donor with an autoimmune cytopenia or autoimmune hepatitis (not recorded which). Specimen: peripheral blood. The V and J genes are TRBV19 and TRBJ2-7; TCRdb returns TRBD1, unconfirmable since there is no DNA. The CDR3 sequence: CASSSRGAYEQYF.